These T cell receptor beta chains were read from a single sample in a study of blood T cell repertoires in COVID-19. Libraries were prepared by immunoSEQ multiplex PCR; TCRdb keeps only in-frame clonotypes and omits some of them. The table records fewer than 300,000 clones, 82% of them present only once. Sequenced sample: peripheral blood. Source of these receptors: a woman aged 18-29 years with acute or convalescent COVID-19. CDR3s leave out the opening cysteine and the closing phenylalanine or tryptophan.

J gene,V gene,CDR3 protein
TRBJ1-1,TRBV4-1,ASSQEPGMNTEAF
TRBJ1-2,TRBV6-5,ASSYLEGRNYGYT
TRBJ1-1,TRBV9,ASSKSGIPPNTEAF
TRBJ1-1,TRBV6-5,ASSLSLNTEAF
TRBJ1-1,TRBV10-3,AVRGNTEAF
TRBJ2-3,TRBV28,ASSLPASSGRMTDTQY
TRBJ2-1,TRBV11-2,ASSFRRTSGYNEQF
TRBJ1-6,TRBV30,AWRKLSSYNSPLH
TRBJ1-1,TRBV19,ASSIVAGANTEAF
TRBJ2-2,TRBV5-1,ATSRREAGELF
TRBJ1-1,TRBV11-2,ASSLAYRGNTEAF
TRBJ1-2,TRBV14,ASSQELRGRRGYGYT
TRBJ1-1,TRBV4-1,ASSQKESGNTEAF
TRBJ1-1,TRBV2,ASSGRTGGEAF
TRBJ2-1,TRBV5-1,ASSFRGRNNEQF
TRBJ1-1,TRBV18,ASSPRQAEAF
TRBJ1-3,TRBV19,ASTPGQVSSGNTIY
TRBJ2-2,TRBV7-9,ASSPVPTRTGELF
TRBJ1-1,TRBV9,ASSPRQARDNTEAF
TRBJ2-2,TRBV15,ATSSSRTTRRGELF
TRBJ2-5,TRBV5-1,ASSLGLAGHETQY
TRBJ1-1,TRBV5-4,ASSLGDRPGNTEAF
TRBJ1-4,TRBV4-2,ASSLSATNEKLF
TRBJ1-2,TRBV6-2/TRBV6-3,ASSYYETGEYGYT
TRBJ1-5,TRBV27,ASSEWGGKPQH
TRBJ1-4,TRBV6-1,ASSERGLRVEKLF
TRBJ2-3,TRBV24-1,ATSDKGLAGGIDTQY
TRBJ2-1,TRBV18,ASSPIAGPVYNEQF
TRBJ2-5,TRBV18,ASSPSSETQY
TRBJ2-1,TRBV7-3,ASSLTRHNEQF
TRBJ2-2,TRBV29-1,SVVDRGLAGELF
TRBJ1-2,TRBV11-2,ASTSLRRRAGRSYT
TRBJ2-2,TRBV7-9,ASSLGSEGSRELF
TRBJ2-1,TRBV5-4,ASSLLLAGGISYNEQF
TRBJ1-2,TRBV10-3,AISAFTQGGNYGYT
TRBJ2-7,TRBV6-2/TRBV6-3,ASSLMSSYEQY
TRBJ1-2,TRBV7-2,ASSLGRSANYGYT
TRBJ2-2,TRBV7-2,ASSFWTSGSPGELF
TRBJ1-5,TRBV7-2,ASRKGQGSNQPQH
TRBJ1-2,TRBV3-1/TRBV3-2,ASMNAQGNRGYT
TRBJ2-7,TRBV27,ASSPNPSPSYEQY
TRBJ1-1,TRBV3-1/TRBV3-2,ASSRLPGQNTEAF
TRBJ2-5,TRBV24-1,ATSDLGTQETQY
TRBJ2-2,TRBV30,AWSLLNTGELF
TRBJ2-5,TRBV10-3,ASRLAGGETQY
TRBJ2-2,TRBV5-1,ASSLEGLARIGELF
TRBJ2-7,TRBV5-6,ASSRGLAPTYEQY
TRBJ2-2,TRBV19,AHPQLEKCGGGELF
TRBJ2-3,TRBV5-1,ASRFLGQSTSTDTQY
TRBJ1-1,TRBV28,ASSLSGRGQLEAF
TRBJ2-1,TRBV7-2,ASTKTSDRTYNEQF
TRBJ2-1,TRBV23-1,ASSPGLAGLVSYNEQF
TRBJ2-6,TRBV5-8,ASSSVGGRSGANVLT
TRBJ2-1,TRBV4-3,ASSHASSGAFYNEQF
TRBJ1-2,TRBV7-2,ASTSGQGVGGYT